The source of this TCR beta chain is a study of blood T cell repertoires in COVID-19. Trimming stripped 4 bases from V and 4 bases from J, with 13 bases between. This CDR3 comprises 14 residues. Germline V CDR1 and CDR2: LGHDT, YNNKEL (reference sequence). Under the authors' procedure: It was from reference gene primer amplification that nucleated cell counts were estimated. Some clones are missing from TCRdb's copy, which holds only in-frame ones; the method was immunoSEQ multiplex PCR. The V and J calls and clone size are taken from that table; D and trimming were inferred from the DNA. The data hold 150,000 to 180,000 clones, with 65% to 90% observed a single time. This clone was picked up many times.

This clonotype was obtained from a woman in her sixties with COVID-19, enrolled during active disease. The rearrangement links TRBV3-1 (or the pseudogene TRBV3-2) to TRBJ1-1, with D perhaps TRBD1 (5 bases). Input material: peripheral blood. The CDR3 DNA is TGTGCCAGCAGCCCCCAGGGTTTCGGCACTGAAGCTTTCTTT. This encodes CASSPQGFGTEAFF.